A selection of T cell receptor beta chains follows, all from one sample in a study of T cells in Graves' hyperthyroidism and ophthalmopathy. TCRdb passed the multiplex PCR reads through MiXCR, listing each CDR3 protein once. The table shows a few hundred thousand distinct CDR3 sequences, with under 60% occurring only once. The sequenced material came from peripheral blood or thyroid tissue (not recorded which). The receptors were gathered from a woman younger than 35 with Graves' hyperthyroidism. Each CDR3 is given with its conserved first and last residue. D genes are given only for firm matches. A row's size may be missing; if present it is once, few, many or a size class.

v_call	clone_size	d_call	j_call	cdr3_aa	cdr3_nt
TRBV7-8	many	TRBD1	TRBJ1-1	CASSLSPGGWSEAFF	TGTGCCAGCAGCTTATCCCCAGGGGGCTGGTCTGAAGCTTTCTTT
TRBV20-1	once	-	TRBJ2-5	CSARPGATIHNEQYF	TGCAGTGCTAGGCCCGGGGCAACTATCCACAATGAGCAGTACTTC
TRBV5-4	many	-	TRBJ2-5	CASSLLSGGGGETQYF	TGTGCCAGCAGCTTGTTGTCCGGCGGTGGCGGGGAGACCCAGTACTTC
TRBV20-1	-	TRBD1	TRBJ2-1	CSASKGTGGSNEQFF	TGCAGTGCTAGTAAGGGGACAGGGGGATCCAATGAGCAGTTCTTC
TRBV7-8	once	TRBD1	TRBJ2-7	CASSPQDRGQHEQYF	TGCGCCAGCAGCCCACAGGACAGGGGTCAACACGAGCAGTACTTC
TRBV25-1	many	-	TRBJ1-1	CASSESLRAAITEAFF	TGTGCCAGCAGTGAATCTCTCAGGGCGGCGATCACTGAAGCTTTCTTT
TRBV7-6	-	-	TRBJ2-2	CASSAGHINTGELFF	TGTGCCAGCAGCGCCGGACACATAAACACCGGGGAGCTGTTTTTT
TRBV29-1	few	TRBD1	TRBJ1-5	CSVDAQGGQPQHF	TGCAGCGTTGACGCACAGGGGGGGCAGCCCCAGCATTTT
TRBV25-1	-	-	TRBJ1-2	CASSDSGGLNYGYTF	TGTGCCAGCAGCGACTCCGGCGGACTTAACTATGGCTACACCTTC
TRBV4-1	few	TRBD1	TRBJ1-4	CASSQVPGQANEKLFF	TGCGCCAGCAGCCAAGTTCCGGGACAGGCTAATGAAAAACTGTTTTTT
TRBV25-1	many	TRBD2	TRBJ2-3	CASSDLQTSGTTDTQYF	TGTGCCAGCAGTGACCTCCAAACTAGCGGCACTACAGATACGCAGTATTTT
TRBV10-3	many	-	TRBJ1-2	CAISESDIYGYTF	TGTGCCATCAGTGAGTCAGATATCTATGGCTACACCTTC
TRBV5-1	-	-	TRBJ1-1	CASSLDNGGREALF	TGCGCCAGCAGCTTGGACAATGGAGGGCGTGAAGCTTTGTTT
TRBV24-1	-	-	TRBJ1-2	CATSETGTNYGYTF	TGTGCCACCAGTGAGACCGGGACCAACTATGGCTACACCTTC
TRBV12-3/TRBV12-4	-	TRBD2	TRBJ2-7	CASSLSYPTSGPSSYEQYF	TGTGCCAGCAGTTTATCATACCCGACTAGCGGCCCTAGCTCCTACGAGCAGTACTTC
TRBV24-1	many	TRBD1	TRBJ2-7	CATSESGQGKGEQYF	TGTGCCACCAGTGAGTCGGGACAGGGGAAAGGCGAGCAGTACTTC
TRBV2	many	TRBD1	TRBJ1-3	CASPGQAEGNTIYF	TGTGCCAGCCCAGGACAGGCGGAAGGAAACACCATATATTTT
TRBV15	many	-	TRBJ1-1	CATRLRGRDTEAFF	TGTGCCACCAGGCTCAGGGGACGGGACACTGAAGCTTTCTTT
TRBV6-2/TRBV6-3	-	-	TRBJ2-6	CASSYAYRSANVLTF	TGTGCCAGCAGTTACGCCTACCGCTCGGCCAACGTCCTGACTTTC